The source of this T cell receptor (beta chain) is a study of a mutant IDH1 vaccine in newly diagnosed glioma (dated by TCRdb to the early 2020s). For the wider study: Vaccination began 4-6 weeks after radiotherapy alone, or alongside temozolomide cycles in the chemotherapy-containing groups. Longitudinal TCRB deep sequencing was performed for some 25 treated patients wherever samples were available for exploratory analyses. Peripheral blood was collected at six visits: V03 (baseline), V05, V07, V10, V12 and V13. Visit V12 was the week-35 safety follow-up and visit V13 was the week-47 end of study. Before enrollment, patients had received standard therapy of radiotherapy alone, temozolomide alone, or radiochemotherapy with temozolomide; most received the combination. Of the approximately 34 treated patients, approximately 60% were male and about 40% were female, and a mean age of roughly 40 years was recorded. Broader findings and caveats from the paper: It was noted by the authors that analyses of patient blood samples could not be reproduced owing to sample limitations. Selection of PBMC samples for TCRB deep sequencing was based on availability. Pseudoprogression appeared unrelated to alterations in the top peripheral T cell clonotypes detected by TCRB sequencing. Vaccine-induced immune responses across multiple MHC alleles were detected in 85% to 95% of patients.

From V the trimming removes 4 bases and from J it removes 10 bases, while the gene matches leave 2 bases of the junction unaccounted for. CDR1 and CDR2 are read off the germline V gene as SGHAT and FQNNGV. The CDR3 covers 12 residues, taking in both the cysteine and the phenylalanine. Kept here is only the CDR3 DNA, which spans 36 bases and is read in frame from base 1. Regarding this clone: The antigen it binds to is not known. No much larger clone exists at a distance of one base, and base qualities are not known.

This specimen's time point label, per the study, means: week 35, safety follow-up. Each vaccine dose, consisting of 300 ug of a 20-mer mutant IDH1 peptide in Montanide, was administered subcutaneously with topical imiquimod. Eight vaccinations were administered to patients in weeks 1, 3, 5, 7, 11, 15, 19 and 23, corresponding to visits V03 through V10. Newly diagnosed WHO grade 3 or 4 IDH1-mutant astrocytomas showing loss of nuclear ATRX were present in the donors. The samples were drawn from NOA16, a multicentre, single-arm, open-label phase I trial in Germany that tested a mutant IDH1 peptide vaccine in humans for the first time. Genomic DNA for TCRB sequencing was isolated from EDTA blood with the DNeasy Blood and Tissue Kit. The library was built by means of the immunoSEQ multiplex PCR assay. The hsTCRB Kit was used according to the manufacturer's protocol to amplify rearranged TCR beta chain sequences. TCRB libraries were sequenced on an Illumina MiSeq. Per the source publication's procedure: The kit vendor's proprietary platform handled demultiplexing, trimming and gene mapping. In TCRdb, the immuneACCESS table is reduced to in-frame sequences with V and J assigned. These tables do not hold every clone; where another copy was compared, an unresolved V gene accounts for under half, and the others remain unexplained. V and J calls and clone size follow that table, whereas D and trimming were derived from the DNA. A total of about 32,000 clones appear in this sample, around 73% of them only once. The top ten hold approximately 10% of the sample.

This chain joins TRBV11-2 to TRBJ2-1; 9 of the junction bases match TRBD1. This receptor was identified in a woman in her thirties or forties with glioma. This sample comprised PBMCs, obtained from a glioma patient whose treatment included an IDH1 peptide vaccine. The CDR3 has the sequence CASSWDREEQFF. The bases are TGTGCCAGCAGCTGGGACAGGGAGGAGCAGTTCTTC.